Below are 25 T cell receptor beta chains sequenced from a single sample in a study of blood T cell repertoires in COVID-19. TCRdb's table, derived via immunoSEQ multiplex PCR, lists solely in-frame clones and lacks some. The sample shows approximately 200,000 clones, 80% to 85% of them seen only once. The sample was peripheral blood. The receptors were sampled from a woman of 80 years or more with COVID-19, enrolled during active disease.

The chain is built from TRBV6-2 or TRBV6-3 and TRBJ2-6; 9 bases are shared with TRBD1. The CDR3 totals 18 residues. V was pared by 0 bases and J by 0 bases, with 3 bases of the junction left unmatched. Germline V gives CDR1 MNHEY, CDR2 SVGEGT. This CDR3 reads CASSYSGQGYSGANVLTF. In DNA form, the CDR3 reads TGTGCCAGCAGTTACTCGGGACAGGGTTACTCTGGGGCCAACGTCCTGACTTTC.

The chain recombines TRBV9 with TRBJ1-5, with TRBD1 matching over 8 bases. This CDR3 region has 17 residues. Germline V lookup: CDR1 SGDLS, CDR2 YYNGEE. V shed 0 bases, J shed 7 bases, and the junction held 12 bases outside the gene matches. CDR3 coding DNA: TGTGCCAGCAGCGTAGGTCCGAAGACAGGGGCCGGACAGCCCCAGCATTTT. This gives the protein CASSVGPKTGAGQPQHF.

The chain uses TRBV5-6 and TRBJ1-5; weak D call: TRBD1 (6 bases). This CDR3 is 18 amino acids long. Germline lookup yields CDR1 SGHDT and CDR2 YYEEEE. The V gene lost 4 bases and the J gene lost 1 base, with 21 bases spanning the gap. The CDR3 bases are TGTGCCAGCAGCCATACAACCGCGGGGGCTGGGAGCAATCAGCCCCAGCATTTT. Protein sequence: CASSHTTAGAGSNQPQHF.

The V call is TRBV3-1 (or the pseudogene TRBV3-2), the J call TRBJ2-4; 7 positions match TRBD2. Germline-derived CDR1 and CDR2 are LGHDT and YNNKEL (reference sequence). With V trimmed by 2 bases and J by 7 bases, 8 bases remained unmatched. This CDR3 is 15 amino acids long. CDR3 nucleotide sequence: TGTGCCAGCAGCCAAAGGGGAGGGAAAAAGAACATTCAGTACTTC. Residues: CASSQRGGKKNIQYF.

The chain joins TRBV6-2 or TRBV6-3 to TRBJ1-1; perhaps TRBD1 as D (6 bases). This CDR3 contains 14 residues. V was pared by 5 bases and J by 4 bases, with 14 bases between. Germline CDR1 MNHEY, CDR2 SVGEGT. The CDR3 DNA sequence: TGTGCCAGCAGTCGTCGGGTAGGGGGCACTGAAGCTTTCTTT. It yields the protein CASSRRVGGTEAFF.

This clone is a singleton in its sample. This chain's CDR3 is CAWRQNRGNSPLHF. CDR3 sequence (DNA): TGTGCCTGGCGCCAAAACAGGGGCAATTCACCCCTCCACTTT. V is TRBV30 and J is TRBJ1-6, with 7 bases that match TRBD1. Germline assignment: CDR1 GTSNPN and CDR2 SVGIG (reference sequence). Trimming removed 5 bases from V and 7 bases from J; junction bases left unmatched: 8. This CDR3 contains 14 residues.

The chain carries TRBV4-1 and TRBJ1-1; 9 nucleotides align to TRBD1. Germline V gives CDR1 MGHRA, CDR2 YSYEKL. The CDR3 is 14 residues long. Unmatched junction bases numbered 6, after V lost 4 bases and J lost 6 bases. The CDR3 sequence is CASSRDRERSEAFF. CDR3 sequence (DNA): TGCGCCAGCAGCCGGGACAGGGAAAGGTCTGAAGCTTTCTTT.

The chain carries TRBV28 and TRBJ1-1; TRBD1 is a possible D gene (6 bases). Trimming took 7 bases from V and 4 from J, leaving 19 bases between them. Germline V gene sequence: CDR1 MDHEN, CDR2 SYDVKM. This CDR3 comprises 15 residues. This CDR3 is CASKDQGLGSTEAFF. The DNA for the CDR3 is TGTGCCAGCAAAGATCAGGGGTTGGGTAGCACTGAAGCTTTCTTT.

Written as DNA, the CDR3 is TGTGCCAGCAGCCAACGGCTTAGAGGGAGAAGTGCTGAAGCTTTCTTT. This codes for CASSQRLRGRSAEAFF. This chain uses TRBV3-1 (or the pseudogene TRBV3-2) with TRBJ1-1; the D is unclear. Trimming cost V 2 bases and J 6 bases, with 19 bases left between them. Germline assignment: CDR1 LGHDT and CDR2 YNNKEL (reference sequence). This CDR3 is built from 16 residues.

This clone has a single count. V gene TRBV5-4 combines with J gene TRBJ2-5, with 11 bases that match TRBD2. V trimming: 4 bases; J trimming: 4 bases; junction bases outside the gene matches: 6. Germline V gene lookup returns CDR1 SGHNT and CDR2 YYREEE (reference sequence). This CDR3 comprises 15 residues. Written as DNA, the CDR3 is TGTGCCAGCAGCATCGGGACTAGCGGTGGAGAGACCCAGTACTTC. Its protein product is CASSIGTSGGETQYF.

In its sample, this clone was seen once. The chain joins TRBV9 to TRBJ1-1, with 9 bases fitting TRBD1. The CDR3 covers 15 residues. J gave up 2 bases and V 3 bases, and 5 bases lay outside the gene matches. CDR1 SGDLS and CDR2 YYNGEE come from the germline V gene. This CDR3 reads CASSGDRAINTEAFF. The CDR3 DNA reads TGTGCCAGCAGCGGGGACAGGGCAATCAACACTGAAGCTTTCTTT.

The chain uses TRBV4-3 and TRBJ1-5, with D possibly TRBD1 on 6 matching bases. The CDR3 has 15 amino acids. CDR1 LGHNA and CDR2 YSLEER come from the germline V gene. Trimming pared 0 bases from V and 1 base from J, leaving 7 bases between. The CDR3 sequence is CASSQDDRSNQPQHF. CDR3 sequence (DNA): TGCGCCAGCAGCCAAGACGACAGGAGCAATCAGCCCCAGCATTTT.

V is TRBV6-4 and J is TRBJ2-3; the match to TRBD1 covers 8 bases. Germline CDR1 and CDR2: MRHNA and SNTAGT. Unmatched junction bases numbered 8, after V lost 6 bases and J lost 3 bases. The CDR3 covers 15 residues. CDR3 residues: CASSPWTGMTDTQYF. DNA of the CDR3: TGTGCCAGCAGCCCTTGGACAGGGATGACAGATACGCAGTATTTT.

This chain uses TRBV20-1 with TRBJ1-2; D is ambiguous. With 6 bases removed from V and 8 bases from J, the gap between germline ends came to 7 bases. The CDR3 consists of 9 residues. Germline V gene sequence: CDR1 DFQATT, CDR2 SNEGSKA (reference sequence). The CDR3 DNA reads TGCAGTGCAATGAGGGGCTACACCTTC. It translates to CSAMRGYTF.

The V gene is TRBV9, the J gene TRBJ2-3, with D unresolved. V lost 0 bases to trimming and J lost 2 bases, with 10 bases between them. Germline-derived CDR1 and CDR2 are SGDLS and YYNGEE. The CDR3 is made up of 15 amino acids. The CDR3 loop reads CASSVVGQATDTQYF. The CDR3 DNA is TGTGCCAGCAGCGTAGTTGGGCAAGCCACAGATACGCAGTATTTT.

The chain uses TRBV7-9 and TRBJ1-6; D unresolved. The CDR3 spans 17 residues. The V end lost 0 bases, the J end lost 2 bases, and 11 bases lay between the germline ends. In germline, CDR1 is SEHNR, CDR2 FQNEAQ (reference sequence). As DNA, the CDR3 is TGTGCCAGCAGCTTAGCGAATACGGCGGCCTATAATTCACCCCTCCACTTT. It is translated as CASSLANTAAYNSPLHF.

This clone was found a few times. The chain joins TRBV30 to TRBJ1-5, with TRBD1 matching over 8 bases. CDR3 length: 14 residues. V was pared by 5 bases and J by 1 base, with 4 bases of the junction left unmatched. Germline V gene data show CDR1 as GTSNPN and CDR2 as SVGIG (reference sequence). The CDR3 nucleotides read TGTGCCTGGTCCGGACAGGGAAGCAATCAGCCCCAGCATTTT. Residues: CAWSGQGSNQPQHF.

DNA of the CDR3: TGTGCCAGCAGCTTAGGGACAGCCAAAGAGACCCAGTACTTC. Protein: CASSLGTAKETQYF. The gene calls are TRBV7-8 and TRBJ2-5; D is perhaps TRBD1 (6 bases). Trimming took 1 base from V and 3 from J, leaving 9 bases between them. The germline gives CDR1 SGHVS, CDR2 FQNEAQ. This CDR3 has 14 residues.

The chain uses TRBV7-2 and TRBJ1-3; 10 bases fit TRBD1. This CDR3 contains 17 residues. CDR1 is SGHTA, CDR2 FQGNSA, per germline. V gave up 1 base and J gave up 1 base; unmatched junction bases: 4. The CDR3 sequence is CASSLGTGGNSGNTIYF. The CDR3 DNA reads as TGTGCCAGCAGCTTAGGGACAGGGGGTAATTCTGGAAACACCATATATTTT.

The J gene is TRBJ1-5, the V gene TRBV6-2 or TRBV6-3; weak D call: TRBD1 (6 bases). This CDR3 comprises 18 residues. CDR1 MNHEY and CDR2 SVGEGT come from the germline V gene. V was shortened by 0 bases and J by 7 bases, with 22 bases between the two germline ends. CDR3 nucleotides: TGTGCCAGCAGTTACTCGAGGGGAATCGCGGGGGCAGGACAGCCCCAGCATTTT. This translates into CASSYSRGIAGAGQPQHF.

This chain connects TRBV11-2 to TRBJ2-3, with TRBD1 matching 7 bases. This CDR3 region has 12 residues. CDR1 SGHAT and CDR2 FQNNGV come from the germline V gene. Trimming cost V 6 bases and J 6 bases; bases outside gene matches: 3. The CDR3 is CASRKTGDTQYF. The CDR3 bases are TGTGCCAGCAGAAAGACAGGGGATACGCAGTATTTT.

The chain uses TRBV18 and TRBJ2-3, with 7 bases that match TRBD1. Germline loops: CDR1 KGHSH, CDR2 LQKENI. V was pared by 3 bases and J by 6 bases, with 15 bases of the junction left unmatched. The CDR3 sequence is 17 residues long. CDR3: CASSPRWSGQSVDTQYF. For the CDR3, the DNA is TGTGCCAGCTCACCCAGATGGTCGGGACAGTCGGTGGATACGCAGTATTTT. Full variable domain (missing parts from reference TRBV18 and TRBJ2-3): NAGVMQNPRHLVRRRGQEARLRCSPMKGHSHVYWYRQLPEEGLKFMVYLQKENIIDESGMPKERFSAEFPKEGPSILRIQQVVRGDSAAYFCASSPRWSGQSVDTQYFGPGTRLTVL.

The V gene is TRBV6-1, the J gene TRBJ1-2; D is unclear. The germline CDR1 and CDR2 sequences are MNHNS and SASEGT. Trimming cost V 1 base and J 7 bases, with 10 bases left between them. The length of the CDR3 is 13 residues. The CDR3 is CASSEDPSSGYTF. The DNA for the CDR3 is TGTGCCAGCAGTGAAGACCCATCGAGTGGCTACACCTTC.

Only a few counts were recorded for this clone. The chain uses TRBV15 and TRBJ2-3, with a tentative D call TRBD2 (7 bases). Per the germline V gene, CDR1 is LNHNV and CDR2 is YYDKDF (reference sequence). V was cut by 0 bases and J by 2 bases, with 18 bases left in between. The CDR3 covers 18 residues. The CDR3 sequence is CATSRDQVLAGATDTQYF. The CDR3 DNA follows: TGTGCCACCAGCAGAGATCAGGTGCTGGCGGGGGCCACAGATACGCAGTATTTT.

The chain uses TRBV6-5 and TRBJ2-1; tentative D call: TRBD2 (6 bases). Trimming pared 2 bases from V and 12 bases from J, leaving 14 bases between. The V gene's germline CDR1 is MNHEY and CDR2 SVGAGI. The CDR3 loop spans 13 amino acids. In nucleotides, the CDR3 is TGTGCCAGCAGTTACACAGTCGCGGGGACGCAGTTCTTC. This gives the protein CASSYTVAGTQFF.